The present T cell receptor beta chain was sequenced within a study of human CD8 memory T cell subsets. UMI-labeled 5' RACE generated the TCR beta libraries. From the 5' RACE reads, TCRdb lists one entry per CDR3 protein and no DNA. The specimen's table records thousands of distinct CDR3 sequences. Germline V CDR1 and CDR2: MDHEN, SYDVKM. The CDR3 totals 16 residues. The chain uses TRBV28 and TRBJ2-7; no DNA is available, so the TRBD1 call from TCRdb remains unchecked. The receptor was isolated from a human donor in good health. Sequenced input: CD8+ T cells from PBMCs. The CDR3 is CASSPEGALSSYEQYF.